These 10 T cell receptor beta chains originate from one sample sequenced in a study of blood T cell repertoires in COVID-19. Sequenced by immunoSEQ multiplex PCR; TCRdb stores in-frame clones only, minus some. The table has some 350,000 clones, roughly nine tenths seen once; the top ten hold 0.95% to 1.1%. Sample: PBMCs or T cells enriched from blood (not recorded which). The receptors originated from a man between 18 and 35 years old who had recovered from COVID-19.

The chain joins TRBV19 to TRBJ1-1; 7 positions agree with TRBD1. V lost 7 bases to trimming and J lost 5 bases; unmatched junction nucleotides: 7. The V gene's germline CDR1 is LNHDA and CDR2 SQIVND (reference sequence). The CDR3 covers 13 residues. CDR3 amino acids: CASMYRGGTEAFF. CDR3 DNA sequence: TGTGCCAGTATGTACAGGGGAGGAACTGAAGCTTTCTTT.

The chain has TRBV6-6 and TRBJ2-1; 9 bases are a match to TRBD1. J gave up 9 bases and V 5 bases, and 17 bases lay outside the gene matches. This CDR3 is built from 17 residues. Germline V gene sequence: CDR1 MNHNY, CDR2 SVGAGI (reference sequence). The CDR3 loop is CASSPLGQGMSDGEQFF. CDR3 bases: TGTGCCAGCAGTCCCCTCGGACAGGGGATGAGCGACGGTGAGCAGTTCTTC.

This clone was picked up one time. The chain links TRBV5-1 to TRBJ1-1, with 7 bases identical to TRBD1. The CDR3 is made up of 20 amino acids. The ends lost 10 bases at V and 4 bases at J; junction bases unmatched: 31. Germline V gene lookup returns CDR1 SGHRS and CDR2 YFSETQ. For the CDR3, the DNA is TGCGCCTCCACGACCGGCCAAGGGGGCCTCAGTGTAGGGGCGGGCACTGAAGCTTTCTTT. Translated, it gives CASTTGQGGLSVGAGTEAFF.

This chain connects TRBV14 to TRBJ1-2; 8 bases fit TRBD1. V shed 5 bases, J shed 2 bases, and the junction held 10 bases outside the gene matches. The CDR3 is 16 amino acids. From germline, CDR1 is SGHDN and CDR2 FVKESK. The CDR3 nucleotides are TGTGCCAGCAGCAATCCCTACAGGGGGAGGAACTATGGCTACACCTTC. It translates to CASSNPYRGRNYGYTF.

The rearrangement joins TRBV29-1 to TRBJ2-2, with D tentatively TRBD2 (5 bases). CDR1 and CDR2 from the germline V gene are SQVTM and ANQGSEA. The CDR3 consists of 12 residues. V dropped 6 bases and J dropped 6 bases, with 11 bases sitting between them. The CDR3 DNA sequence: TGCAGCGTACACGTGGAGGCCGGGGAGCTGTTTTTT. Residues: CSVHVEAGELFF.

This clone was seen a handful of times. V usage is TRBV20-1 and J usage is TRBJ2-1; D call uncertain. The CDR3 covers 10 residues. V lost 6 bases, J lost 8 bases, and 8 bases lay in between. CDR1 is DFQATT, CDR2 SNEGSKA, per germline (reference sequence). DNA for the CDR3: TGCAGTGCAATTTACTATGAGCAGTTCTTC. It specifies CSAIYYEQFF.

CDR3 protein: CASSTAGGETQYF. DNA for the CDR3: TGTGCCAGCAGTACGGCGGGGGGAGAGACCCAGTACTTC. This chain links TRBV6-2 or TRBV6-3 with TRBJ2-5; 8 nucleotides align to TRBD2. V lost 5 bases to trimming and J lost 4 bases; unmatched junction nucleotides: 3. Germline CDR1 reads MNHEY; CDR2 reads SVGEGT. The CDR3 contains 13 residues.

The chain uses TRBV2 and TRBJ1-6, with 7 bases matching TRBD1. The CDR3 is 14 amino acids. The germline V gene encodes CDR1 SNHLY and CDR2 FYNNEI. J gave up 10 bases and V 8 bases, and 11 bases lay outside the gene matches. The CDR3 reads CASGHRGGGSPLHF. The CDR3 DNA sequence: TGTGCCAGCGGCCACAGGGGAGGAGGATCACCCCTCCACTTT.

The chain uses TRBV29-1 and TRBJ2-1; the D gene is possibly TRBD1 (5 bases). The CDR3 spans 14 residues. V shed 6 bases and J shed 0 bases, with 12 bases lying between them. CDR1 and CDR2 from the germline V gene are SQVTM and ANQGSEA. The CDR3 DNA follows: TGCAGCGTGATTGACAGTCTCTCCTACAATGAGCAGTTCTTC. As protein: CSVIDSLSYNEQFF.

As regards this clone: In the same sample, other DNA sequences code for this CDR3. The J gene is TRBJ2-7, the V gene TRBV12-3 or TRBV12-4; D is uncertain. Trimming took 4 bases from V and 1 from J, leaving 2 bases between them. The CDR3 runs 11 residues. The DNA of the CDR3 is TGTGCCAGCAGTTCATCCTACGAGCAGTACTTC. Translated: CASSSSYEQYF.